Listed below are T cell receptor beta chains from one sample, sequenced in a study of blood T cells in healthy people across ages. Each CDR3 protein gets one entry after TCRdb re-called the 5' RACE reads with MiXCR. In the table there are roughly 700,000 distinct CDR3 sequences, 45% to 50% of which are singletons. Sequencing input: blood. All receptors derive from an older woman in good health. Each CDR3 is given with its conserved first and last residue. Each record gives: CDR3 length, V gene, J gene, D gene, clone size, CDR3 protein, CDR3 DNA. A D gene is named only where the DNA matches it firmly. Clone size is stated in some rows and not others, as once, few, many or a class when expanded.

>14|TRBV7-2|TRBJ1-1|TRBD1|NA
CASSLTGKDTEAFF
TGTGCCAGCAGCTTGACAGGGAAGGACACTGAAGCTTTCTTT
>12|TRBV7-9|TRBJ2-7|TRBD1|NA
CASGGGQDEQYF
TGTGCCAGTGGAGGGGGACAGGACGAGCAGTACTTC
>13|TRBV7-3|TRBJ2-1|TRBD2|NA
CASSRRGYNEQFF
TGTGCCAGCAGCCGGCGGGGGTACAATGAGCAGTTCTTC
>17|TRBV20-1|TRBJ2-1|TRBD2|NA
CSATSWPGGKDYNEQFF
TGCAGTGCTACCTCTTGGCCCGGGGGGAAAGACTACAATGAGCAGTTCTTC
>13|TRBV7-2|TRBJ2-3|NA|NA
CVSSLATEDTQYF
TGTGTCAGCAGCTTAGCTACCGAAGATACGCAGTATTTT
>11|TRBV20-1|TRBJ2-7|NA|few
CSARSRYEQYF
TGCAGTGCTAGAAGTCGATACGAGCAGTACTTC
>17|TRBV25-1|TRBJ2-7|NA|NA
CASSEPWGAGKLHEQYF
TGTGCCAGCAGTGAACCCTGGGGCGCAGGGAAACTGCACGAGCAGTACTTC
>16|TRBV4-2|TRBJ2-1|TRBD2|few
CASSQDIASGRLGQFF
TGTGCCAGCAGCCAAGATATAGCTAGCGGGAGACTTGGGCAGTTCTTC
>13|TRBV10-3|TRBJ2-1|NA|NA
CAISDRGYNEQFF
TGTGCCATCAGTGATCGAGGGTACAATGAGCAGTTCTTC
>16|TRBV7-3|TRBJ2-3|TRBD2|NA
CASSERLAGVGDTQYF
TGTGCCAGCAGCGAGCGACTAGCGGGAGTTGGAGATACGCAGTATTTT
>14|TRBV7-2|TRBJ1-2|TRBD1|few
CASSPQGAGYGYTF
TGTGCCAGCAGCCCACAGGGGGCTGGCTATGGCTACACCTTC
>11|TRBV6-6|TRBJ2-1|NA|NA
CASRRDNEQFF
TGTGCCAGCAGGAGGGACAATGAGCAGTTCTTC
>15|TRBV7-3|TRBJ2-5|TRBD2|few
CASSLQPSGTETQYF
TGTGCCAGCAGCTTACAGCCTAGCGGGACAGAGACCCAGTACTTC
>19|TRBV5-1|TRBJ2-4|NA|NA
CAGSSPTGQISSAKNIQYF
TGCGCCGGCAGCTCTCCAACCGGACAGATCTCCTCGGCCAAAAACATTCAGTACTTC
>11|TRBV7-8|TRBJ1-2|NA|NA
CASSQSYGYTF
TGTGCCAGCAGCCAGAGCTATGGCTACACCTTC
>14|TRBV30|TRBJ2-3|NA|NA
CALRGEMGTDTQYF
TGTGCCCTCCGAGGGGAGATGGGCACAGATACGCAGTATTTT
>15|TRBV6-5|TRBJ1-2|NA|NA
CASSYTVNANYGYTF
TGTGCCAGCAGTTACACAGTGAATGCTAACTATGGCTACACCTTC
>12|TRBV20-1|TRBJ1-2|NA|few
CSGRTVWGGYTF
TGCAGTGGCCGGACAGTGTGGGGGGGCTACACCTTC
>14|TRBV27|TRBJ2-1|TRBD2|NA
CASSTSGFYNEQFF
TGTGCCAGCTCCACTAGCGGGTTTTACAATGAGCAGTTCTTC
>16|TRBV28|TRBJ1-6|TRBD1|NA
CASSSAGTDYNSPLHF
TGTGCCAGCAGTTCAGCCGGGACAGACTATAATTCACCCCTCCACTTT
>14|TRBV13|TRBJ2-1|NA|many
CASSHGISYNEQFF
TGTGCCAGCAGCCACGGGATCTCCTACAATGAGCAGTTCTTC
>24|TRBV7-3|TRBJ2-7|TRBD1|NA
CASSLTAGTGNHKPPPGLSYEQYF
TGTGCCAGCAGCTTAACCGCCGGGACAGGGAACCATAAGCCACCCCCCGGACTAAGCTACGAGCAGTACTTC
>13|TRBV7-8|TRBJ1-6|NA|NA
CASGGPYNSPLHF
TGTGCCAGCGGTGGTCCTTATAATTCACCCCTCCACTTT
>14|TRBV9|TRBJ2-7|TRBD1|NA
CASSIGQGAYEQYF
TGTGCCAGCAGCATAGGACAGGGGGCTTACGAGCAGTACTTC
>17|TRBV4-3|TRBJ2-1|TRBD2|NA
CASSQDRASGPYNEQFF
TGCGCCAGCAGCCAAGATCGGGCTAGCGGTCCCTACAATGAGCAGTTCTTC
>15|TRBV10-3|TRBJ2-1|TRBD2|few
CAIDGGGLAGNEQFF
TGTGCCATCGATGGGGGGGGACTAGCGGGAAATGAGCAGTTCTTC
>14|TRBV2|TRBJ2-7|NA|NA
CASRGTGGAVEQYF
TGTGCCAGCAGGGGGACTGGGGGGGCAGTCGAGCAGTACTTC
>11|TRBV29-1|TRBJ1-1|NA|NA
CSTSGDYEAFF
TGCAGCACCTCAGGGGACTATGAAGCTTTCTTT
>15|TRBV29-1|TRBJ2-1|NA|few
CSVEQVRFSYNEQFF
TGCAGCGTTGAACAGGTCAGGTTCTCCTACAATGAGCAGTTCTTC
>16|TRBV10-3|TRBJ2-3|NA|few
CAISRRAGADTDTQYF
TGTGCCATCAGTCGACGAGCGGGCGCCGACACAGATACGCAGTATTTT
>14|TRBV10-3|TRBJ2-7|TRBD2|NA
CAISELAGVGGQYF
TGTGCCATCAGTGAACTAGCGGGAGTGGGCGGGCAGTACTTC
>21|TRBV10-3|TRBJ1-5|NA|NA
CAISESSIWDGELHSNQPQHF
TGTGCCATCAGTGAGTCGAGTATCTGGGACGGAGAATTACATAGCAATCAGCCCCAGCATTTT
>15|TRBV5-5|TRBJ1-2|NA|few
CASSLGYGADYGYTF
TGTGCCAGCAGCTTGGGTTATGGGGCGGACTATGGCTACACCTTC
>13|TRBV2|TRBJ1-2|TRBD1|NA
CASSGGQGRGYTF
TGTGCCAGCAGTGGAGGACAGGGGAGAGGCTACACCTTC
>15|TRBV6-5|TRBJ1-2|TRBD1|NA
CASSRRTGTGVGYTF
TGTGCCAGCAGCAGACGTACCGGGACAGGGGTCGGCTACACCTTC
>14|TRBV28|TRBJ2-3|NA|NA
CASSWVASTDTQYF
TGTGCCAGCAGTTGGGTGGCTAGCACAGATACGCAGTATTTT